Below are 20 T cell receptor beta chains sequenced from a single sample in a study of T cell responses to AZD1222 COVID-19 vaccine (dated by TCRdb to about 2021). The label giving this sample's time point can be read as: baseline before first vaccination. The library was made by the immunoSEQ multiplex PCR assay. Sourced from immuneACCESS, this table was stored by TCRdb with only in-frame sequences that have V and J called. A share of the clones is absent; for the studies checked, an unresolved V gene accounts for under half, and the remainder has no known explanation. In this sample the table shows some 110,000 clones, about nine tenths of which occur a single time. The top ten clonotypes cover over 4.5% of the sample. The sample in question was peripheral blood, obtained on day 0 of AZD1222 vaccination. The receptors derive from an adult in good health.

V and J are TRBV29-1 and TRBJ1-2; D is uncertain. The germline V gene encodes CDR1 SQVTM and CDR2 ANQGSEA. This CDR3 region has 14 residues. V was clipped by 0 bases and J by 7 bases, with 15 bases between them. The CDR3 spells CSVEDQYGEVGYTF. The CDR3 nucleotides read TGCAGCGTTGAAGATCAGTACGGGGAGGTTGGCTACACCTTC.

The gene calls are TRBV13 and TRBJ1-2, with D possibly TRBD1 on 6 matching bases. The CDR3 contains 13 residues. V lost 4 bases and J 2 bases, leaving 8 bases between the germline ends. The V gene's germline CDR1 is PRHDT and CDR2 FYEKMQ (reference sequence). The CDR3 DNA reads TGTGCCAGCAGCTCGGGGGCGAACTATGGCTACACCTTC. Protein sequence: CASSSGANYGYTF.

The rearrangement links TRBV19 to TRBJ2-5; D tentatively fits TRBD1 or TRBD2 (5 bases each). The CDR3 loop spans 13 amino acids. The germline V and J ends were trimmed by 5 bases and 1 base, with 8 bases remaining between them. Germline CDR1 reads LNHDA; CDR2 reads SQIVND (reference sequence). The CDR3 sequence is CASSPGTQETQYF. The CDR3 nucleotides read TGTGCCAGTAGTCCCGGGACCCAAGAGACCCAGTACTTC. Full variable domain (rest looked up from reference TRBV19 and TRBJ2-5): DGGITQSPKYLFRKEGQNVTLSCEQNLNHDAMYWYRQDPGQGLRLIYYSQIVNDFQKGDIAEGYSVSREKKESFPLTVTSAQKNPTAFYLCASSPGTQETQYFGPGTRLLVL.

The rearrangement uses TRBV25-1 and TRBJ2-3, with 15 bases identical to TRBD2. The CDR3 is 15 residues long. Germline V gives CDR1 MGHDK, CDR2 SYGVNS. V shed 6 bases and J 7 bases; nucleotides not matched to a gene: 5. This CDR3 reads CASSPGTSGRHTQYF. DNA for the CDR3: TGTGCCAGCAGCCCCGGGACTAGCGGGAGGCATACGCAGTATTTT.

Written as DNA, the CDR3 is TGTGCCAGTACCTCGACCAATTCACCCCTCCACTTT. Encoded protein: CASTSTNSPLHF. The chain is built from TRBV19 and TRBJ1-6, with D unresolved. The CDR3 totals 12 residues. The germline gives CDR1 LNHDA, CDR2 SQIVND (reference sequence). Trimming cost V 7 bases and J 7 bases, with 8 bases left between them.

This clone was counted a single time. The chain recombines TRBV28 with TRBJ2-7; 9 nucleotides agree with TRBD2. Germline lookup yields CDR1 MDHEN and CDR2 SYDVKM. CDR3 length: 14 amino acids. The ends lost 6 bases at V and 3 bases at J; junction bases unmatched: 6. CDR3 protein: CASSPSSGIYEQYF. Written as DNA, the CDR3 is TGTGCCAGCAGCCCCTCTAGCGGGATCTACGAGCAGTACTTC.

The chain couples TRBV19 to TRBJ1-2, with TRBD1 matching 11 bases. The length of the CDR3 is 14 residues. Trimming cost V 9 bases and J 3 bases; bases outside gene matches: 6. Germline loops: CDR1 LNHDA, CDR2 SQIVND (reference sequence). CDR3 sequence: CASRVGQGDYGYTF. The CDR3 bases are TGTGCCAGCAGGGTGGGACAGGGGGACTATGGCTACACCTTC.

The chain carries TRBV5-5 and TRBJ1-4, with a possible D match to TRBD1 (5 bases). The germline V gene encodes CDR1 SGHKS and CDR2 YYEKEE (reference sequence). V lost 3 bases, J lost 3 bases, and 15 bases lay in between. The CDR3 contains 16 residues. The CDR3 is CASSSPVRGPNEKLFF. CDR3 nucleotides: TGTGCCAGCAGCTCTCCTGTGAGGGGCCCTAATGAAAAACTGTTTTTT.

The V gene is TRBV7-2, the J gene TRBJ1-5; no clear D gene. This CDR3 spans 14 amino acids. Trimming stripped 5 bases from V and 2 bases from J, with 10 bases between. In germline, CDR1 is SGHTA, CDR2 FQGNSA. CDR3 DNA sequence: TGTGCCAGCAGCGGAGGTTGGGGCAATCAGCCCCAGCATTTT. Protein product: CASSGGWGNQPQHF.

The CDR3 here is CSASISWVTDTQYF. DNA of the CDR3: TGCAGTGCTAGTATTAGCTGGGTCACAGATACGCAGTATTTT. The chain is built from TRBV20-1 and TRBJ2-3, with D unresolved. CDR3 length: 14 amino acids. Deletions cut 3 bases from V and 2 bases from J, with 12 bases between. Germline CDR1 and CDR2: DFQATT and SNEGSKA (reference sequence).

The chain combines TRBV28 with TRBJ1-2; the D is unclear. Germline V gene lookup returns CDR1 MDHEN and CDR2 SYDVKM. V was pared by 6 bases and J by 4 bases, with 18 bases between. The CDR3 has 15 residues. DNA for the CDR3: TGTGCCAGCAGCGGCGGGAGACCGGTTCTCTATGGCTACACCTTC. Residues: CASSGGRPVLYGYTF.

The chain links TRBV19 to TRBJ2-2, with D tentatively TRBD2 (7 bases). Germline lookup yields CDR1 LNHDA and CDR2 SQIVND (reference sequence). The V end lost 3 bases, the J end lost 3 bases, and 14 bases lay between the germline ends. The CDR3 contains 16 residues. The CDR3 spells CASSIFGGGDTGELFF. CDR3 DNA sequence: TGTGCCAGTAGTATCTTCGGAGGGGGGGACACCGGGGAGCTGTTTTTT.

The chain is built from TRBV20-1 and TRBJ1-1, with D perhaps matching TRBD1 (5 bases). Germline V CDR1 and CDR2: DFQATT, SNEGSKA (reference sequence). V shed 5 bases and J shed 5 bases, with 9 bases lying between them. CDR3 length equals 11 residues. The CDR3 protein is CSAEGETEAFF. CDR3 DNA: TGCAGTGCTGAAGGGGAAACTGAAGCTTTCTTT.

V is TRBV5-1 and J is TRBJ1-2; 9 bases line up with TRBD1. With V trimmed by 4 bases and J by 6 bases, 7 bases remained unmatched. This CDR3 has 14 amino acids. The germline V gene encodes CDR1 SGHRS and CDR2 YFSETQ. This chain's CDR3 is CASSPGQGVDGYTF. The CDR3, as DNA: TGCGCCAGCAGCCCGGGACAGGGAGTGGATGGCTACACCTTC.

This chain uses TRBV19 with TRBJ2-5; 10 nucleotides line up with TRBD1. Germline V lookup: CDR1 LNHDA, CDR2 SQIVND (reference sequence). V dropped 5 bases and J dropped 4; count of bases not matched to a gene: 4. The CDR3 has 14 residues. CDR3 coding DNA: TGTGCCAGTAGTTCCCGGGACAGGGGAGAGACCCAGTACTTC. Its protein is CASSSRDRGETQYF.

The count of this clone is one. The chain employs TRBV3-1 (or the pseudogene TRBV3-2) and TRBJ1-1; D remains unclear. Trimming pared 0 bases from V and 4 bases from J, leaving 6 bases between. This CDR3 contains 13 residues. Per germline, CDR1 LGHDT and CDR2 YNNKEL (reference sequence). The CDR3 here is CASSQDYRTEAFF. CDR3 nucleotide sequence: TGTGCCAGCAGCCAAGATTACCGCACTGAAGCTTTCTTT.

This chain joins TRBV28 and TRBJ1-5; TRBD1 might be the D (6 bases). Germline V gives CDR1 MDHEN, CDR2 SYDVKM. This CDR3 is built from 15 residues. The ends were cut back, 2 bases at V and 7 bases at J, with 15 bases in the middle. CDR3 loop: CASSLIGRGGQPQHF. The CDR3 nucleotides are TGTGCCAGCAGTTTAATTGGCAGGGGTGGCCAGCCCCAGCATTTT.

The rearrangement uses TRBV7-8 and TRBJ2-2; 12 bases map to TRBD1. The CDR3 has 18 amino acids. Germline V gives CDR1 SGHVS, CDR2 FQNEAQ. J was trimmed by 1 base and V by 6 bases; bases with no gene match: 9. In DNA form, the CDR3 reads TGTGCCAGCAGAGACCGGGACAGGGGGCGTAGGAACACCGGGGAGCTGTTTTTT. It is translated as CASRDRDRGRRNTGELFF. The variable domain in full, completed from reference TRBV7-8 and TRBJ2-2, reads GAGVSQSPRYKVAKRGQDVALRCDPISGHVSLFWYQQALGQGPEFLTYFQNEAQLDKSGLPSDRFFAERPEGSVSTLKIQRTQQEDSAVYLCASRDRDRGRRNTGELFFGEGSRLTVL.

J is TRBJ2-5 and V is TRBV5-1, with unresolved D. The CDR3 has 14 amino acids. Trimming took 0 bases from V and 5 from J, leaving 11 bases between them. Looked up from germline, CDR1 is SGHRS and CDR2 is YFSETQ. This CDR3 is CASSLAPRTETQYF. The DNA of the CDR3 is TGCGCCAGCAGCTTGGCGCCCCGCACGGAGACCCAGTACTTC.

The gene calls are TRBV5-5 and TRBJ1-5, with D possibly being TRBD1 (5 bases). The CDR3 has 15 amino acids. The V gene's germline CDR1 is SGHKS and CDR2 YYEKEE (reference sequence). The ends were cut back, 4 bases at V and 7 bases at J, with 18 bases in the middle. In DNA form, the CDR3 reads TGTGCCAGCAGCCTTCGGGGTCGGGCAGGGCAGCCCCAGCATTTT. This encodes CASSLRGRAGQPQHF.